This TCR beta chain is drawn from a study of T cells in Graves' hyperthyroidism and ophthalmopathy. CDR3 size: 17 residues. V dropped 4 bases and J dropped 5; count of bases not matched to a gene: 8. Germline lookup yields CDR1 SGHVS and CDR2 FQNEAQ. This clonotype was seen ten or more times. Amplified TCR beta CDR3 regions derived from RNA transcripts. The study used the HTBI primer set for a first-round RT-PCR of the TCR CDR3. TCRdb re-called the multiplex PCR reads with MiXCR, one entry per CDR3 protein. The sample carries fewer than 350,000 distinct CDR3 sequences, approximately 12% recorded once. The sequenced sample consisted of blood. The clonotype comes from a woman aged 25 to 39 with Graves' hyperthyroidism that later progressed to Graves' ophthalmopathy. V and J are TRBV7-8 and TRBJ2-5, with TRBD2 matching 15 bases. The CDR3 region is CASSSGLAGGGRETQYF. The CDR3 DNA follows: TGTGCCAGCAGCTCTGGACTAGCGGGAGGGGGTAGGGAGACCCAGTACTTC.